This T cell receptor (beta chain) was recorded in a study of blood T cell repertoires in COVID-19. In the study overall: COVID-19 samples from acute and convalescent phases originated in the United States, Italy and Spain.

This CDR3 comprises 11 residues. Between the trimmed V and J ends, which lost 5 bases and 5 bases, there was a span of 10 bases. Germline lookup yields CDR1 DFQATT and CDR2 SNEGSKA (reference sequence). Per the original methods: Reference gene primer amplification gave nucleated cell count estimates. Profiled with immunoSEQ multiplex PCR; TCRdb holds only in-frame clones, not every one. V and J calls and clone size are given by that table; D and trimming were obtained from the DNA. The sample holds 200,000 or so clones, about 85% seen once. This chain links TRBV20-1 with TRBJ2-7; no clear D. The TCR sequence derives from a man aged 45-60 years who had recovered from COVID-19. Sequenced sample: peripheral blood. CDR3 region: CSAVEAHEQYF. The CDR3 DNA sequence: TGCAGTGCTGTAGAGGCCCACGAGCAGTACTTC.